What follows are 21 T cell receptor beta chains derived from one specimen sequenced in a study of T cell responses to AZD1222 COVID-19 vaccine. Produced via immunoSEQ multiplex PCR; TCRdb's table is partial and in-frame only. The table records roughly 80,000 clones, less than 95% of them present only once. This material consisted of peripheral blood, taken 28 days after the second AZD1222 dose. These receptors were taken from an adult who received the AZD1222 COVID-19 vaccine.

The rearrangement links TRBV12-3 or TRBV12-4 to TRBJ2-7, with D perhaps matching TRBD2 (5 bases). Deletions cut 6 bases from V and 6 bases from J, with 9 bases between. The CDR3 consists of 11 residues. DNA for the CDR3: TGTGCCAGCAGCCCCCGGGGCGAGCAGTACTTC. The encoded protein is CASSPRGEQYF.

This chain uses TRBV28 with TRBJ2-7, with 12 bases fitting TRBD2. V dropped 3 bases and J dropped 0; count of bases not matched to a gene: 3. Germline-derived CDR1 and CDR2 are MDHEN and SYDVKM. The CDR3 extends over 16 amino acids. This chain's CDR3 is CASSLGLAGYSYEQYF. The CDR3 DNA sequence: TGTGCCAGCAGTTTGGGACTAGCGGGTTACTCCTACGAGCAGTACTTC.

The chain employs TRBV19 and TRBJ2-7; 8 bases are shared with TRBD2. Trimming cost V 4 bases and J 1 base; bases outside gene matches: 18. Germline V gene sequence: CDR1 LNHDA, CDR2 SQIVND (reference sequence). This CDR3 spans 19 amino acids. Written as DNA, the CDR3 is TGTGCCAGTAGTAGGGTAGCGGGACGGAAGGGGCTCCTTTCCTACGAGCAGTACTTC. Translation gives CASSRVAGRKGLLSYEQYF.

The V gene is TRBV28, the J gene TRBJ1-2; D might be TRBD1 (6 bases). The CDR3 extends over 13 amino acids. Trimming pared 6 bases from V and 4 bases from J, leaving 12 bases between. The germline V gene encodes CDR1 MDHEN and CDR2 SYDVKM. CDR3: CASRTGPGYGYTF. The CDR3 DNA sequence: TGTGCCAGCAGGACAGGACCTGGCTATGGCTACACCTTC.

This sequence joins TRBV4-3 and TRBJ1-6; D gene ambiguous. Germline values: CDR1 LGHNA, CDR2 YSLEER. This CDR3 contains 14 residues. V lost 0 bases, J lost 8 bases, and 8 bases lay in between. CDR3: CASSQDGRDSPLHF. The CDR3 DNA reads TGCGCCAGCAGCCAAGATGGGCGGGATTCACCCCTCCACTTT.

The rearrangement joins TRBV4-1 to TRBJ1-2, with D unresolved. Deletions cut 2 bases from V and 8 bases from J, with 15 bases between. Germline CDR1 and CDR2: MGHRA and YSYEKL. This CDR3 comprises 14 residues. Here the CDR3 reads CASSQIGILEGYTF. CDR3 nucleotides: TGCGCCAGCAGCCAAATTGGGATCCTGGAAGGCTACACCTTC.

This clone was recorded once. The chain combines TRBV2 with TRBJ2-2, with D unclear. V was pared by 6 bases and J by 8 bases, with 13 bases between. The CDR3 extends over 13 amino acids. CDR1 is SNHLY, CDR2 FYNNEI, per germline. The CDR3: CASSPDAPGELFF. The CDR3 coding sequence is TGTGCCAGCAGCCCTGACGCCCCTGGGGAGCTGTTTTTT.

This clone is a singleton in its sample. The rearrangement joins TRBV7-8 to TRBJ2-5; 11 bases are shared with TRBD1. The germline V gene encodes CDR1 SGHVS and CDR2 FQNEAQ. Trimming took 1 base from V and 7 from J; bases not matched to a gene: 5. The CDR3 is 15 residues long. The CDR3 is CASSLGTGGTVTQYF. The CDR3, as DNA: TGTGCCAGCAGCTTAGGGACAGGGGGCACGGTGACCCAGTACTTC.

The gene calls are TRBV6-5 and TRBJ1-2; D is perhaps TRBD1 (5 bases). This CDR3 spans 13 amino acids. V lost 6 bases and J 4 bases, leaving 12 bases between the germline ends. CDR1 and CDR2 (germline): MNHEY, SVGAGI. The CDR3 nucleotides are TGTGCCAGCAGCCTGGGAGGGACCTATGGCTACACCTTC. Its protein is CASSLGGTYGYTF.

This clone appeared once. This sequence joins TRBV5-4 and TRBJ1-2; TRBD1 is a possible D gene (5 bases). The CDR3 extends over 14 amino acids. V shed 6 bases and J shed 5 bases, with 17 bases lying between them. Germline V CDR1 and CDR2: SGHNT, YYREEE (reference sequence). The CDR3 loop reads CASTQRGLSYGYTF. The CDR3 DNA follows: TGTGCCAGCACCCAAAGGGGACTATCATATGGCTACACCTTC.

Only a few counts were recorded for this clone. The rearrangement links TRBV28 to TRBJ2-7; TRBD1 agrees at 9 bases. Germline CDR1 is MDHEN and CDR2 is SYDVKM. Trimming took 5 bases from V and 3 from J; bases not matched to a gene: 11. This CDR3 region has 16 residues. CDR3: CASSPSQGQGYYEQYF. The DNA for the CDR3 is TGTGCCAGCAGTCCCAGCCAGGGACAGGGATACTACGAGCAGTACTTC.

The rearrangement uses TRBV28 and TRBJ2-7, with 9 bases fitting TRBD2. The CDR3 loop spans 14 amino acids. Germline V gene sequence: CDR1 MDHEN, CDR2 SYDVKM. The V and J ends lost 8 bases and 7 bases, in that order; junction bases with no gene match: 12. The CDR3 loop reads CASVGVAGVFEQYF. The CDR3 coding sequence is TGTGCCAGCGTAGGGGTAGCGGGAGTTTTTGAGCAGTACTTC.

The chain has TRBV19 and TRBJ1-2; D not certain. The CDR3 runs 11 residues. Germline V lookup: CDR1 LNHDA, CDR2 SQIVND (reference sequence). Trimming stripped 4 bases from V and 8 bases from J, with 8 bases between. The CDR3 DNA reads TGTGCCAGTAGTAACTCGGCAGGCTACACCTTC. It yields the protein CASSNSAGYTF.

The gene calls are TRBV2 and TRBJ1-5, with TRBD1 matching over 7 bases. Germline lookup yields CDR1 SNHLY and CDR2 FYNNEI. J was trimmed by 4 bases and V by 7 bases; bases with no gene match: 1. The CDR3 spans 12 residues. The CDR3 region has the DNA TGTGCCAGCAACAGGGGAAATCAGCCCCAGCATTTT. Protein sequence: CASNRGNQPQHF. Combining the CDR3 with reference TRBV2 and TRBJ1-5 gives the whole variable domain EPEVTQTPSHQVTQMGQEVILRCVPISNHLYFYWYRQILGQKVEFLVSFYNNEISEKSEIFDDQFSVERPDGSNFTLKIRSTKLEDSAMYFCASNRGNQPQHFGDGTRLSIL.

The J gene is TRBJ1-2, the V gene TRBV19; D call uncertain. With 1 base removed from V and 2 bases from J, the gap between germline ends came to 11 bases. The CDR3 extends over 15 amino acids. CDR1 and CDR2 (germline): LNHDA, SQIVND (reference sequence). CDR3: CASSIVEDGNYGYTF. CDR3 bases: TGTGCCAGTAGTATAGTGGAGGACGGCAACTATGGCTACACCTTC.

J is TRBJ1-1 and V is TRBV9, with TRBD1 matching over 7 bases. Trimming took 0 bases from V and 7 from J; bases not matched to a gene: 3. Germline V gene lookup returns CDR1 SGDLS and CDR2 YYNGEE. The CDR3 totals 13 residues. CDR3 sequence: CASSVGGGDEAFF. CDR3 sequence (DNA): TGTGCCAGCAGCGTAGGAGGGGGCGATGAAGCTTTCTTT.

This clone was seen just once. The chain combines TRBV18 with TRBJ1-2; 7 bases align to TRBD1. Per germline, CDR1 KGHSH and CDR2 LQKENI. V lost 1 base to trimming and J lost 4 bases; unmatched junction nucleotides: 15. The length of the CDR3 is 18 residues. In nucleotides, the CDR3 is TGTGCCAGCTCACCACTGCCTATTATGGGGACAGTACCCTATGGCTACACCTTC. It translates to CASSPLPIMGTVPYGYTF. Filled out from reference TRBV18 and TRBJ1-2, the complete variable domain reads NAGVMQNPRHLVRRRGQEARLRCSPMKGHSHVYWYRQLPEEGLKFMVYLQKENIIDESGMPKERFSAEFPKEGPSILRIQQVVRGDSAAYFCASSPLPIMGTVPYGYTFGSGTRLTVV.

The chain joins TRBV19 to TRBJ1-2; 8 bases map to TRBD1. CDR1 LNHDA and CDR2 SQIVND come from the germline V gene (reference sequence). The CDR3 is 15 residues long. V lost 7 bases, J lost 1 base, and 8 bases stayed unmatched. The CDR3 sequence is CASTKTGGGNYGYTF. The CDR3 nucleotides read TGTGCCAGTACCAAAACAGGGGGAGGTAACTATGGCTACACCTTC.

The V call is TRBV5-4, the J call TRBJ2-7, with TRBD2 matching 9 bases. Germline CDR1 SGHNT, CDR2 YYREEE (reference sequence). J lost 0 bases, V lost 4 bases, and 2 bases had no gene match. This CDR3 comprises 14 residues. CDR3 in DNA: TGTGCCAGCAGCCTGACTAGCGGCTCCTACGAGCAGTACTTC. Translated: CASSLTSGSYEQYF.

The chain employs TRBV5-1 and TRBJ2-7; 7 bases agree with TRBD1. The CDR3 has 14 residues. Per germline, CDR1 SGHRS and CDR2 YFSETQ. V lost 7 bases, J lost 3 bases, and 10 bases stayed unmatched. The CDR3 DNA reads as TGCGCCAGCCGTGAGGGGACAGATTTCTACGAGCAGTACTTC. Protein sequence: CASREGTDFYEQYF.

J is TRBJ1-1 and V is TRBV5-1; a possible D gene is TRBD1 (6 bases). In germline, CDR1 is SGHRS, CDR2 YFSETQ. CDR3 length equals 14 residues. Trimming cost V 0 bases and J 5 bases, with 11 bases left between them. CDR3 sequence: CASSLEAGETEAFF. CDR3 nucleotides: TGCGCCAGCAGCTTGGAGGCAGGGGAAACTGAAGCTTTCTTT.